The source of this TCR beta chain is a study of cytomegalovirus exposure and HLA in healthy donors. PCR primers comprised 60 Vbeta and 13 Jbeta primers. This table comes from immunoSEQ multiplex PCR, and its TCRdb copy is limited to in-frame clones, with some not included. Found here are some 130,000 clones, nearly 65% of them singletons; the top ten hold 9% to 10%. Trimming removed 0 bases at V and 10 bases at J, with 11 bases between. Germline V gives CDR1 SGHDT, CDR2 YYEEEE. The CDR3 covers 14 residues. The chain uses TRBV5-6 and TRBJ1-6; D is ambiguous. The sample consisted of PBMCs. The sequence derives from a middle-aged man in good health and CMV-seropositive. CDR3 in DNA: TGTGCCAGCAGCTTGGCCATGGGAGGATCACCCCTCCACTTT. Its translation is CASSLAMGGSPLHF.